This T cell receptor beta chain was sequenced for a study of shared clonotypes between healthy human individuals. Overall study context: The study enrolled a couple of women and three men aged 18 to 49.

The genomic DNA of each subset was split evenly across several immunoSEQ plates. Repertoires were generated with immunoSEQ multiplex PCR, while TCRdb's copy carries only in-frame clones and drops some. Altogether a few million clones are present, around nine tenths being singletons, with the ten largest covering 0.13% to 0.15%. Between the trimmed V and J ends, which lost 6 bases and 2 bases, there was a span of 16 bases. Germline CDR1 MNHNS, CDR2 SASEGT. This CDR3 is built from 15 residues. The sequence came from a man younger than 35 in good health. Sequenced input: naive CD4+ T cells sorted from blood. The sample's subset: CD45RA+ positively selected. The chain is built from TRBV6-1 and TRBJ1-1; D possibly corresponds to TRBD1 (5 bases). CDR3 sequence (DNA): TGTGCCAGCAGCAAAACGGGGGGGTCCAACACTGAAGCTTTCTTT. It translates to CASSKTGGSNTEAFF.